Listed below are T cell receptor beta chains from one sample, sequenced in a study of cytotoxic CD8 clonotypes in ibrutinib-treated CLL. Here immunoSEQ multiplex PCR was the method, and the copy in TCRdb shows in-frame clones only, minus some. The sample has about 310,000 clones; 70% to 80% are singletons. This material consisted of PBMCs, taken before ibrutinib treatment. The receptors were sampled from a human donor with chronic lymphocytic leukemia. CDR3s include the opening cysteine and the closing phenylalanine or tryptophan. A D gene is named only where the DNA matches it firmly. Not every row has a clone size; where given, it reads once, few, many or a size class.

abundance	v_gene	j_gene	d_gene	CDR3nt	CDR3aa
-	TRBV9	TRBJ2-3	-	TGTGCCAGCAGCGTTCTCGGGAGCAAAGATACGCAGTATTTT	CASSVLGSKDTQYF
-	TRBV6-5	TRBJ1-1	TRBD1	TGTGCCAGCAGCCCAAGGACAGGGTGGAACACTGAAGCTTTCTTT	CASSPRTGWNTEAFF
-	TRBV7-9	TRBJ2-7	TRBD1	TGTGCCAGCAGCGACCCCTTTGGTGGGACAGGGGTTCTCTACGAGCAGTACTTC	CASSDPFGGTGVLYEQYF
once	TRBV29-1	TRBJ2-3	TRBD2	TGCAGCGTCGGAGCGGGAGGCAGCACAGATACGCAGTATTTT	CSVGAGGSTDTQYF
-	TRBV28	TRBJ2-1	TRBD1	TGTGCCAGCAGTTTGCTAGACAGGGACAATGAGCAGTTCTTC	CASSLLDRDNEQFF
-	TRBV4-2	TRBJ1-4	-	TGTGCCAGCAGCCAAGATTTCAGGGGCCGGGAAAAACTGTTTTTT	CASSQDFRGREKLFF
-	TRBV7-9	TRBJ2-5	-	TGTGCCAGCAGCTTAACCAGACTACAAGAAGAGACCCAGTACTTC	CASSLTRLQEETQYF
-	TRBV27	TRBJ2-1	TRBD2	TGTGCCAGCAGTTTATTAGGGACTAGCGGGAGAAATGAGCAGTTCTTC	CASSLLGTSGRNEQFF
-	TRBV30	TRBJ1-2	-	TGTGCCTGGAGTGTATGGAGTGGTGGCTACACCTTC	CAWSVWSGGYTF
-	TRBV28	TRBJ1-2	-	TGTGCCAGCAGTTTAGGCAGGGGTTGGGGCTACACCTTC	CASSLGRGWGYTF
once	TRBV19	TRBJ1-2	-	TGTGCCAGTAGTATAGTAGCTCCGGATTCGAGTATATATGGCTACACCTTC	CASSIVAPDSSIYGYTF
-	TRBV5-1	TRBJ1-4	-	TGCGCCAGCAAAAATGATGAAAAACTGTTTTTT	CASKNDEKLFF
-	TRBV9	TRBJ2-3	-	TGTGCCAGCAGCGTAGCTACGGGTACAGGAACATACACAGATACGCAGTATTTT	CASSVATGTGTYTDTQYF
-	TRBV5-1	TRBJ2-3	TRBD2	TGCGCCAGCAGCTATAGCGGGAGGGCCATGGATACGCAGTATTTT	CASSYSGRAMDTQYF
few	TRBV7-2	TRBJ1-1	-	TGTGCCAGCAGTCGGGACCGAACTGAAGCTTTCTTT	CASSRDRTEAFF
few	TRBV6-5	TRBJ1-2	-	TGTGCCAGCACCCAGACAGGAAACTATGGCTACACCTTC	CASTQTGNYGYTF
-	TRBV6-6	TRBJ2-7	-	TGTGCCAGCAGGAAACAGGGGGGGACCTACGAGCAGTACTTC	CASRKQGGTYEQYF
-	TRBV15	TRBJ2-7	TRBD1	TGTGCCACCAGCTTGCCAGGGGGAACGGAGCAGTACTTC	CATSLPGGTEQYF
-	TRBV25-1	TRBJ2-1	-	TGTGCCAGCAGTGGATTGTACCTGAATGAGCAGTTCTTC	CASSGLYLNEQFF
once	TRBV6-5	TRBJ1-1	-	TGTGCCAGCAGAGATAGACTGATGAACACTGAAGCTTTCTTT	CASRDRLMNTEAFF
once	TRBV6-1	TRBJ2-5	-	TGTGCCAGCAGTGTATTAGCGTTCGGGGAGACCCAGTACTTC	CASSVLAFGETQYF
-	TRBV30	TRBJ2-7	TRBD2	TGTGCCGGCGGGGGGTCCTCCTACGAGCAGTACTTC	CAGGGSSYEQYF
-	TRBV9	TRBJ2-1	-	TGTGCCAGCAGCGTAGTGCGGGACTCCTACAATGAGCAGTTCTTC	CASSVVRDSYNEQFF
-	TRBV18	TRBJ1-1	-	TGTGCCAGCTCACCAGGATTAAGCCCAGTGAACACTGAAGCTTTCTTT	CASSPGLSPVNTEAFF
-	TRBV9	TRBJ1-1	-	TGTGCCAGCAGCACCAGCGCCGATACGAACACTGAAGCTTTCTTT	CASSTSADTNTEAFF
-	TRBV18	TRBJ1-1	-	TGTGCCAGCTCACCTAACGCCCCGAACACTGAAGCTTTCTTT	CASSPNAPNTEAFF
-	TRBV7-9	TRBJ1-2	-	TGTGCCAGCAGCTCCTCGACAGACAACTATGGCTACACCTTC	CASSSSTDNYGYTF
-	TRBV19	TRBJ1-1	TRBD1	TGTGCCAGTAGTACCTCCGGGACAGCGAACACTGAAGCTTTCTTT	CASSTSGTANTEAFF
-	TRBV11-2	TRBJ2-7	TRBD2	TGTGCCAGCAGCAAGGGACTATCCTACGAGCAGTACTTC	CASSKGLSYEQYF
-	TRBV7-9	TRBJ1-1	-	TGTGCCAGCAGCAACGATTGGGGCGAAGCTTTCTTT	CASSNDWGEAFF
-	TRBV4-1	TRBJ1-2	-	TGCGCCAGCAGCCAACAGCCTGGAGGGGCGAAGGATGGCTACACCTTC	CASSQQPGGAKDGYTF
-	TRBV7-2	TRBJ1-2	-	TGTGCCAGCACCGCGGGAGGTATTAACTATGGCTACACCTTC	CASTAGGINYGYTF
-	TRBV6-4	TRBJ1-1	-	TGTGCCAGCAGTCGGGAGGGGGTTGGTGGCACTGAAGCTTTCTTT	CASSREGVGGTEAFF
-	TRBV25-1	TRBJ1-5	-	TGTGCCAGCAGTGAATTCTACCTAATGTCTGAGGGCAATCAGCCCCAGCATTTT	CASSEFYLMSEGNQPQHF
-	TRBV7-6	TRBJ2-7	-	TGTGCCAGCAGCTTAGATCTAGCAGGGGAGCAGTACTTC	CASSLDLAGEQYF
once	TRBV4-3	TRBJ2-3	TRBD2	TGCGCCAGCAGCCAAGATCCCGTAGCGGGAGGGCCCGTAGATACGCAGTATTTT	CASSQDPVAGGPVDTQYF
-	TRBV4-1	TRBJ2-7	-	TGCGCCAGCAGCCAAGGCCCAGCCGCGGATTACTACGAGCAGTACTTC	CASSQGPAADYYEQYF
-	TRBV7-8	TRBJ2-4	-	TGTGCCAGCAGCTTAGCGCGAGCCAAAAACATTCAGTACTTC	CASSLARAKNIQYF
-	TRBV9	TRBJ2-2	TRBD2	TGTGCCAGCAGCCCGGGACTAGCGGGGGCGAACACCGGGGAGCTGTTTTTT	CASSPGLAGANTGELFF
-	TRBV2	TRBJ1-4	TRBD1	TGTGCCAGCAGGGGGACAGGGGTTGAAAAACTGTTTTTT	CASRGTGVEKLFF
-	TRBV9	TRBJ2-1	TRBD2	TGTGCCAGCAGCGTGGGACTAGCGGGAGTCTCCGAGCAGTTCTTC	CASSVGLAGVSEQFF
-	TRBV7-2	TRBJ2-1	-	TGTGCCAGCAGCCCCGCGGGACTCAATGAGCAGTTCTTC	CASSPAGLNEQFF
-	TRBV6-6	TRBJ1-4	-	TGTGCCAGCAAAGTACAGGGAGGGGGACATGAAAAACTGTTTTTT	CASKVQGGGHEKLFF
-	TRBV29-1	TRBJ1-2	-	TGCAGCGCTTGGGACCTCTACTATGGCTACACCTTC	CSAWDLYYGYTF
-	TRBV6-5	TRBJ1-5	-	TGTGCCAGCAGTACGGCGTTAAATAGCAATCAGCCCCAGCATTTT	CASSTALNSNQPQHF
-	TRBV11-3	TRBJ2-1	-	TGTGCCAGCAGCTTGGGCCCGGCGCGCGATGAGCAGTTCTTC	CASSLGPARDEQFF
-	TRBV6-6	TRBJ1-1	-	TGTGCCAGCAGTTACTCCGGCGGGAACACTGAAGCTTTCTTT	CASSYSGGNTEAFF